This T cell receptor (beta chain) came from a study of blood T cell repertoires in COVID-19. After removal of 5 bases from V and 5 bases from J, the junction contained 5 bases not matched to a gene. The CDR3 spans 14 residues. Germline V gives CDR1 SEHNR, CDR2 FQNEAQ (reference sequence). TCRdb keeps only in-frame clones here, not all; method: immunoSEQ multiplex PCR. The top ten hold over 8.5% of the sample, which has about 310,000 clones, about 90% seen once. A single count supports this clone. This clonotype was obtained from a young woman who had recovered from COVID-19. The sample consisted of PBMCs or T cells enriched from blood (not recorded which). J is TRBJ2-3 and V is TRBV7-9; 9 nucleotides agree with TRBD1. The CDR3 region has the DNA TGTGCCAGCAGCGTCCGGACAGGGGAAGATACGCAGTATTTT. Translated: CASSVRTGEDTQYF.